Listed here are 23 T cell receptor beta chains from one sample, sequenced in a study of untreated major depressive disorder. Clones were sequenced by immunoSEQ multiplex PCR, and TCRdb holds only the in-frame ones, with some missing. The sample lists about 20,000 clones; 70% to 90% were seen once. The source material was CD4+ T cells from PBMCs. Receptors were obtained from a woman aged 25 to 39 in good health.

This chain connects TRBV28 to TRBJ2-1; tentative D call: TRBD1 (6 bases). This CDR3 is 15 amino acids long. The V gene lost 3 bases and the J gene lost 5 bases, with 14 bases spanning the gap. Germline V lookup: CDR1 MDHEN, CDR2 SYDVKM. The CDR3 spells CASSFSGAENNEQFF. The CDR3 nucleotides read TGTGCCAGCAGTTTCTCAGGGGCTGAAAACAATGAGCAGTTCTTC.

The chain links TRBV7-9 to TRBJ2-7, with 7 positions matching TRBD1. CDR1 is SEHNR and CDR2 is FQNEAQ in the germline V gene (reference sequence). V lost 5 bases and J lost 6; bases outside the gene matches: 4. This CDR3 is built from 12 residues. The CDR3 DNA sequence: TGTGCCAGCAGCCGGACAGGCTTCGAGCAGTACTTC. Protein sequence: CASSRTGFEQYF.

The table lists this clone with a count of one. This chain connects TRBV30 to TRBJ2-1, with 12 bases fitting TRBD2. CDR3 size: 15 residues. Germline CDR1 GTSNPN, CDR2 SVGIG (reference sequence). J lost 6 bases, V lost 1 base, and 4 bases had no gene match. CDR3 loop: CAWSAGLAGRNEQFF. CDR3 nucleotides: TGTGCCTGGAGTGCAGGACTAGCGGGGCGCAATGAGCAGTTCTTC.

This clone was seen only a few times. This rearrangement joins TRBV7-2 to TRBJ2-2, with D hard to call. V gave up 3 bases and J gave up 1 base, with 9 bases separating them. Germline V gene data show CDR1 as SGHTA and CDR2 as FQGNSA. The CDR3 is 15 residues long. The chain's CDR3 is CASSLQVGNTGELFF. Here the CDR3 DNA reads TGTGCCAGCAGCTTGCAGGTCGGGAACACCGGGGAGCTGTTTTTT.

This chain links TRBV9 with TRBJ2-1, with 16 bases matching TRBD2. V shed 3 bases, J shed 3 bases, and the junction held 6 bases outside the gene matches. CDR1 and CDR2 from the germline V gene are SGDLS and YYNGEE. CDR3 length equals 18 residues. The CDR3 DNA follows: TGTGCCAGCAGCGCTGGGACTAGCGGGGGGGCGAGCTACAATGAGCAGTTCTTC. It is translated as CASSAGTSGGASYNEQFF. Filled out from reference TRBV9 and TRBJ2-1, the complete variable domain reads DSGVTQTPKHLITATGQRVTLRCSPRSGDLSVYWYQQSLDQGLQFLIQYYNGEERAKGNILERFSAQQFPDLHSELNLSSLELGDSALYFCASSAGTSGGASYNEQFFGPGTRLTVL.

The rearrangement joins TRBV29-1 to TRBJ2-3; perhaps TRBD2 as D (5 bases). Trimming shortened V by 7 bases and J by 1 base, and 12 bases separated the two germline ends. CDR3 length: 13 residues. Germline CDR1 reads SQVTM; CDR2 reads ANQGSEA. The CDR3 DNA follows: TGCAGCGGAGGAAACGGGGGCACAGATACGCAGTATTTT. It is translated as CSGGNGGTDTQYF.

The genes are TRBV28 and TRBJ2-7; weak D call: TRBD2 (6 bases). This CDR3 has 14 amino acids. V was shortened by 6 bases and J by 7 bases, with 19 bases between the two germline ends. Per the germline V gene, CDR1 is MDHEN and CDR2 is SYDVKM. The CDR3 loop reads CASRQAGTSREQYF. In DNA, the CDR3 is TGTGCCAGCAGGCAAGCCGGGACTTCCCGTGAGCAGTACTTC.

V usage is TRBV7-2 and J usage is TRBJ2-1; D gene ambiguous. V was cut by 1 base and J by 2 bases, with 6 bases left in between. This CDR3 is built from 14 residues. Germline CDR1 is SGHTA and CDR2 is FQGNSA. The CDR3 DNA is TGTGCCAGCAGCTTAGGATTAGCCTACAATGAGCAGTTCTTC. Translation: CASSLGLAYNEQFF.

The J gene is TRBJ2-3, the V gene TRBV9; D is ambiguous. The V gene lost 1 base and the J gene lost 0 bases, with 9 bases spanning the gap. Germline loops: CDR1 SGDLS, CDR2 YYNGEE. The CDR3 sequence is 15 residues long. CDR3 in amino acids: CASSVSSQSTDTQYF. The CDR3 coding sequence is TGTGCCAGCAGCGTATCCAGCCAGAGCACAGATACGCAGTATTTT.

This clone was counted only a few times. The chain recombines TRBV30 with TRBJ1-4, with D tentatively TRBD1 (5 bases). V was shortened by 3 bases and J by 3 bases, with 11 bases between the two germline ends. The length of the CDR3 is 14 residues. The germline gives CDR1 GTSNPN, CDR2 SVGIG (reference sequence). CDR3 sequence (DNA): TGTGCCTGGAGCTTAACAGGTCCTAATGAAAAACTGTTTTTT. Its translation is CAWSLTGPNEKLFF.

The chain couples TRBV5-1 to TRBJ1-3; D call uncertain. The CDR3 length is 17 residues. V lost 0 bases to trimming and J lost 0 bases, with 13 bases between them. Germline V gene sequence: CDR1 SGHRS, CDR2 YFSETQ. Here the CDR3 reads CASSLDSYASSGNTIYF. CDR3 DNA: TGCGCCAGCAGCTTGGATTCCTACGCTAGCTCTGGAAACACCATATATTTT. The whole variable domain, remainder taken from reference TRBV5-1 and TRBJ1-3, is KAGVTQTPRYLIKTRGQQVTLSCSPISGHRSVSWYQQTPGQGLQFLFEYFSETQRNKGNFPGRFSGRQFSNSRSEMNVSTLELGDSALYLCASSLDSYASSGNTIYFGEGSWLTVV.

The rearrangement links TRBV5-1 to TRBJ2-7, with 9 nucleotides matching TRBD1. Germline lookup yields CDR1 SGHRS and CDR2 YFSETQ. The CDR3 runs 18 residues. The V and J ends lost 3 bases and 2 bases, in that order; junction bases with no gene match: 15. The CDR3 DNA reads TGCGCCAGCAGCTCTTCACCACTTAGACAGGGGGTGGCCTACGAGCAGTACTTC. Amino acid sequence: CASSSSPLRQGVAYEQYF.

The rearrangement uses TRBV4-3 and TRBJ2-3; the D gene is possibly TRBD1 (6 bases). CDR3 length equals 14 residues. Germline V gives CDR1 LGHNA, CDR2 YSLEER. V shed 4 bases and J shed 5 bases, with 13 bases lying between them. The CDR3 reads CASSPMGAGDTQYF. CDR3 nucleotide sequence: TGCGCCAGCAGCCCAATGGGGGCTGGAGATACGCAGTATTTT.

V is TRBV15 and J is TRBJ1-1; 7 bases are a match to TRBD1. V lost 1 base to trimming and J lost 3 bases; unmatched junction nucleotides: 5. This CDR3 has 15 amino acids. The germline V gene has CDR1 LNHNV and CDR2 YYDKDF (reference sequence). DNA for the CDR3: TGTGCCACCAGCAGAGGATCCCAGGGGGACACTGAAGCTTTCTTT. Protein sequence: CATSRGSQGDTEAFF.

A few counts support this clone. The chain combines TRBV7-9 with TRBJ2-2; D is possibly TRBD2 (6 bases). V was pared by 1 base and J by 4 bases, with 10 bases between. Germline V CDR1 and CDR2: SEHNR, FQNEAQ (reference sequence). CDR3 length equals 15 residues. The CDR3 DNA follows: TGTGCCAGCAGCTTAGGCCAGGGAGGCACCGGGGAGCTGTTTTTT. Translated: CASSLGQGGTGELFF.

This clone was observed a single time. The V call is TRBV7-2, the J call TRBJ1-2; tentatively, D is TRBD1 (5 bases). Between the trimmed V and J ends, which lost 5 bases and 1 base, there was a span of 8 bases. Germline V gene sequence: CDR1 SGHTA, CDR2 FQGNSA. The CDR3 consists of 13 residues. Here the CDR3 reads CASSPDSNYGYTF. Written as DNA, the CDR3 is TGTGCCAGCAGCCCCGACAGTAACTATGGCTACACCTTC.

The chain recombines TRBV5-1 with TRBJ2-7; a weak D match, TRBD1 (6 bases). There are 15 residues in the CDR3. Per germline, CDR1 SGHRS and CDR2 YFSETQ. V lost 0 bases, J lost 6 bases, and 16 bases lay in between. CDR3 DNA sequence: TGCGCCAGCAGCTTGGAGGGACACCCATCCACCGAGCAGTACTTC. Translation: CASSLEGHPSTEQYF.

This sequence joins TRBV5-4 and TRBJ1-1, with D maybe TRBD1 (6 bases). The CDR3 has 14 residues. Germline V gives CDR1 SGHNT, CDR2 YYREEE (reference sequence). V dropped 0 bases and J dropped 4 bases, with 10 bases sitting between them. Here the CDR3 DNA reads TGTGCCAGCAGCTTGGAAACAGGGTTCACTGAAGCTTTCTTT. Amino acids: CASSLETGFTEAFF.

The chain carries TRBV28 and TRBJ1-5; no firm D call. V was pared by 6 bases and J by 7 bases, with 16 bases between. The CDR3 runs 14 residues. Germline CDR1 is MDHEN and CDR2 is SYDVKM. The CDR3 nucleotides read TGTGCCAGCAGACCCCAAGGGTCGGGGCAGCCCCAGCATTTT. Translating it yields CASRPQGSGQPQHF.

The chain combines TRBV4-3 with TRBJ1-1; D might be TRBD1 (5 bases). V was trimmed by 0 bases and J by 5 bases, leaving 13 bases between them. The CDR3 runs 15 residues. Germline V gene sequence: CDR1 LGHNA, CDR2 YSLEER. CDR3 amino acids: CASSQEARVDTEAFF. The CDR3 bases are TGCGCCAGCAGCCAAGAGGCCAGGGTGGATACTGAAGCTTTCTTT.

V and J are TRBV6-5 and TRBJ2-7; TRBD1 is a possible D gene (6 bases). V was clipped by 4 bases and J by 3 bases, with 16 bases between them. The V gene's germline CDR1 is MNHEY and CDR2 SVGAGI. CDR3 size: 15 residues. The DNA of the CDR3 is TGTGCCAGCAGTTGGGACGGGACAAGAAACTACGAGCAGTACTTC. This codes for CASSWDGTRNYEQYF.

The gene calls are TRBV30 and TRBJ2-2, with D perhaps being TRBD1 or TRBD2 (5 bases each). Trimming cost V 7 bases and J 1 base, with 19 bases left between them. The CDR3 consists of 16 residues. Germline loops: CDR1 GTSNPN, CDR2 SVGIG (reference sequence). In DNA form, the CDR3 reads TGTGCCTTGTGCCGGGACCCAACACTGAACACCGGGGAGCTGTTTTTT. Residues: CALCRDPTLNTGELFF.

The CDR3: CASSPAGQRVSTF. The CDR3 coding sequence is TGTGCCAGCAGCCCTGCGGGACAGAGGGTTTCCACCTTC. The chain links TRBV14 to TRBJ1-2; 7 bases agree with TRBD1. The CDR3 is made up of 13 amino acids. Germline CDR1 reads SGHDN; CDR2 reads FVKESK. Trimming removed 4 bases from V and 13 bases from J; junction bases left unmatched: 12. The full variable domain, rest sourced from reference TRBV14 and TRBJ1-2, is EAGVTQFPSHSVIEKGQTVTLRCDPISGHDNLYWYRRVMGKEIKFLLHFVKESKQDESGMPNNRFLAERTGGTYSTLKVQPAELEDSGVYFCASSPAGQRVSTFGSGTRLTVV.